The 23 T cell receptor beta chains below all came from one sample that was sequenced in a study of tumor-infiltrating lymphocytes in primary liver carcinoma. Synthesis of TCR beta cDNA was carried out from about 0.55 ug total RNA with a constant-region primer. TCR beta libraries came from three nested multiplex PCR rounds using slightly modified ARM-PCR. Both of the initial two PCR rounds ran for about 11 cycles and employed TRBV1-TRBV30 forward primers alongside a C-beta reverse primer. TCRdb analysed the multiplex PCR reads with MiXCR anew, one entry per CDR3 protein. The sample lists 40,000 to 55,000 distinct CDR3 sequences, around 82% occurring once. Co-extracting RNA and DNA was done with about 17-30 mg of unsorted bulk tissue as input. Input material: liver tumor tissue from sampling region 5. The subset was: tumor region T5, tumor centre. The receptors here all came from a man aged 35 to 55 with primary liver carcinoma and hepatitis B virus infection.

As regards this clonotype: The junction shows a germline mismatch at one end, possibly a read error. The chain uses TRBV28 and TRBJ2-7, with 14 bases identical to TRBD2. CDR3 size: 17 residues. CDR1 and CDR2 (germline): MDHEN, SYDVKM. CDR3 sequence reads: CASWGETSGRAGYEKYF. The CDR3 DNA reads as TGTGCCAGCTGGGGAGAGACTAGCGGGAGGGCTGGGTACGAGAAGTACTTC.

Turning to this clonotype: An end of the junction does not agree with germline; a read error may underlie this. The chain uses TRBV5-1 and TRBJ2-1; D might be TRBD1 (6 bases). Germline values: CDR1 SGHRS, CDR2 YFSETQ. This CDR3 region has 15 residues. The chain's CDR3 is CASNTQGSSYNEQSF. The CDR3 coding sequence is TGCGCCAGCAACACCCAGGGGTCCTCCTACAATGAGCAGTCCTTC.

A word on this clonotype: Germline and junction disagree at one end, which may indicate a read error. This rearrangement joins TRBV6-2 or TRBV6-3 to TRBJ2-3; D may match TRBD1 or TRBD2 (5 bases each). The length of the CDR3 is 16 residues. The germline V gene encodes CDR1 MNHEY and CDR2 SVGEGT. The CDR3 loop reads CASSPFGATSTDTQYF. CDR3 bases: TGTGCCAGCAGTCCCTTCGGGGCGACGAGCACTGATACGCAGTATTTT.

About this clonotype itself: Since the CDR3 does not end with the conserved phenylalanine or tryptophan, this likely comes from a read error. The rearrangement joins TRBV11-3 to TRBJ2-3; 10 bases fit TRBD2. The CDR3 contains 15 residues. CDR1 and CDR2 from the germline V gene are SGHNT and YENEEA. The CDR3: CASGFSGRRTGTQYL. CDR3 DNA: TGTGCCAGCGGCTTTAGCGGGAGGCGGACAGGTACGCAGTATTTA.

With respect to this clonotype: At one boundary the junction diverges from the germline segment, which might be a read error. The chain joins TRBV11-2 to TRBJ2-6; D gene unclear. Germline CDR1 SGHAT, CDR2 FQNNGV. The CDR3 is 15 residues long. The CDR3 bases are TGTGCCACACAGTGGCCGCGATCTGAGGCCAACGTCCTGACTTTC. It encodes CATQWPRSEANVLTF. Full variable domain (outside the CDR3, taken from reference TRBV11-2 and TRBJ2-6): EAGVAQSPRYKIIEKRQSVAFWCNPISGHATLYWYQQILGQGPKLLIQFQNNGVVDDSQLPKDRFSAERLKGVDSTLKIQPAKLEDSAVYLCATQWPRSEANVLTFGAGSRLTVL.

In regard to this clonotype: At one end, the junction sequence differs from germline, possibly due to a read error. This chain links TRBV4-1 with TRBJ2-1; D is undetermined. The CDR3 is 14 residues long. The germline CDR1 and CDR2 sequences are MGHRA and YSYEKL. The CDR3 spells CSSSQKSQNNEQFF. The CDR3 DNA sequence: TGCTCCAGCAGCCAAAAGTCCCAGAATAATGAGCAGTTCTTC.

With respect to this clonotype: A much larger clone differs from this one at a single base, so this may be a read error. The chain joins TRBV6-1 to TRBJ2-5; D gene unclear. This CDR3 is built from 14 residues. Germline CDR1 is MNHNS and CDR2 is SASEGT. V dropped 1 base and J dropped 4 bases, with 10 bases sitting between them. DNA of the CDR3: TGTGCCAGCAGTGAAGGGATGGCCGTAGAGACCCAGTACTTC. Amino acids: CASSEGMAVETQYF.

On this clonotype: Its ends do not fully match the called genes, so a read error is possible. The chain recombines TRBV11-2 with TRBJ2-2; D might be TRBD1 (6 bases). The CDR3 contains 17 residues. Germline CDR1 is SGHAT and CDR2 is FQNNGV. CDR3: CNSSLDHRGRDTGELSF. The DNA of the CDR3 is TGTAACAGCAGCTTAGATCATCGGGGTAGGGACACCGGGGAGCTGTCTTTT.

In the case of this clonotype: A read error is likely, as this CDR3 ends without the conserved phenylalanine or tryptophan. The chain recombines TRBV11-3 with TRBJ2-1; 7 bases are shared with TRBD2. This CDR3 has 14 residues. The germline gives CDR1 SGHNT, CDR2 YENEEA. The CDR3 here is CASSVRGRDYEQFL. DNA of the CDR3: TGTGCCAGCAGCGTAAGAGGACGGGACTATGAACAGTTCCTC.

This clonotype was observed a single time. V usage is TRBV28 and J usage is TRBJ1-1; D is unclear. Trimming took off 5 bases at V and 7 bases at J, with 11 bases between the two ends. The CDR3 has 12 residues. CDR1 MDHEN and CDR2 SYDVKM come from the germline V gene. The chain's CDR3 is CASSLHLGEAFF. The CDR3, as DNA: TGTGCCAGCAGTCTACATCTGGGTGAAGCTTTCTTT. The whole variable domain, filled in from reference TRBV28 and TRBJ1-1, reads DVKVTQSSRYLVKRTGEKVFLECVQDMDHENMFWYRQDPGLGLRLIYFSYDVKMKEKGDIPEGYSVSREKKERFSLILESASTNQTSMYLCASSLHLGEAFFGQGTRLTVV.

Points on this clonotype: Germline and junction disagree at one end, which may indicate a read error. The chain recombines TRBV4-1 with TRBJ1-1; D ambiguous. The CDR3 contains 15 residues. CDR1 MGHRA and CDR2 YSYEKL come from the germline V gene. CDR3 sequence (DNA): TGTGCCAGCAGCCAAACTGTACTGGGGAACACTGAAGCTTTCTTT. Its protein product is CASSQTVLGNTEAFF.

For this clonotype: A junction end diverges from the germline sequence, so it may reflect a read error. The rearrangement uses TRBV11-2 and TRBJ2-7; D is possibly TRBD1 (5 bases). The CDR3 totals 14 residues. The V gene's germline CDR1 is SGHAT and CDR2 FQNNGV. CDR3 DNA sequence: TGTGCCAGCAGGTCTAACAGGAACTCCTATGAGCAGCACTTC. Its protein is CASRSNRNSYEQHF.

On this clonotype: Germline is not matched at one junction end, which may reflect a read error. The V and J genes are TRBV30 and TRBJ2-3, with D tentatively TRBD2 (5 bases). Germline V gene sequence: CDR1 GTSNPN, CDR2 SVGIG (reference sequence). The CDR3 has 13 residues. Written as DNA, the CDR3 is TGTGCTTCAGGCCAGCGGAACACAGATATGCAGTATTTT. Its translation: CASGQRNTDMQYF.

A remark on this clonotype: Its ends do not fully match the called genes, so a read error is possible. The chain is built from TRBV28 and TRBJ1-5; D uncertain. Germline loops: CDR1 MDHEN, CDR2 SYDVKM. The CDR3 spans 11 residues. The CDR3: CVSSLNQAQHF. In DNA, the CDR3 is TGTGTCAGCAGTTTAAATCAGGCCCAGCATTTT.

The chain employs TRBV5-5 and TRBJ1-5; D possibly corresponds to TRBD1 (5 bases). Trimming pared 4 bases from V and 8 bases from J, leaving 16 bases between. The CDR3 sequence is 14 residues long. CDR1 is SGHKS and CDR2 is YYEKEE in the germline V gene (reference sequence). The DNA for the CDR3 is TGTGCCAGCAGCCCTTCGGGGGAGTATAAGCCCCAGCATTTT. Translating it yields CASSPSGEYKPQHF.

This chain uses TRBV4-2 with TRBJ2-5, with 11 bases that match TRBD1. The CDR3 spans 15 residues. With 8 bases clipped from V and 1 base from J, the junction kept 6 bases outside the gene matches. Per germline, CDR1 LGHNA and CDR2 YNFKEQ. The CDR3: CASQDGTGGQETQYF. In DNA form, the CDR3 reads TGTGCCAGCCAAGACGGGACAGGGGGCCAAGAGACCCAGTACTTC.

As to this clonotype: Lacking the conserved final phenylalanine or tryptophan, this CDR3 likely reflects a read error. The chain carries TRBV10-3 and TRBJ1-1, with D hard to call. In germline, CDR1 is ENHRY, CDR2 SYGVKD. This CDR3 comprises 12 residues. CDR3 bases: TGCGCCATCAGTGACCCGTCCACTGAAGCTTTCCTT. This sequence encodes CAISDPSTEAFL.

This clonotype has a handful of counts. The CDR3 nucleotides are TGCAGTGCTAGAGACCAGGGCGGAGCTAATGAAAAACTGTTTTTT. Its translation is CSARDQGGANEKLFF. This chain uses TRBV20-1 with TRBJ1-4; a possible D gene is TRBD1 (5 bases). Trimming stripped 0 bases from V and 3 bases from J, with 11 bases between. Germline V CDR1 and CDR2: DFQATT, SNEGSKA (reference sequence). The CDR3 is 15 residues long.

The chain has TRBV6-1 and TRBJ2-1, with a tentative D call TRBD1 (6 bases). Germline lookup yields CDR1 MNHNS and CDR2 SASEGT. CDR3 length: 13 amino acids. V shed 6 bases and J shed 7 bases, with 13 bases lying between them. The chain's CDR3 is CASRGQGSNEQFF. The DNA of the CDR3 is TGTGCCAGCAGGGGCCAGGGGTCGAATGAGCAGTTCTTC.

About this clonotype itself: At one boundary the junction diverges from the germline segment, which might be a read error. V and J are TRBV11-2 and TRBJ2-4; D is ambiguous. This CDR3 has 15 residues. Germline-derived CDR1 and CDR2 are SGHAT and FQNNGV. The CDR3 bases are TGTGCCAGCATCACTTCGGCGGTACCCAAAAACATTCAGTATTTC. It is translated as CASITSAVPKNIQYF.

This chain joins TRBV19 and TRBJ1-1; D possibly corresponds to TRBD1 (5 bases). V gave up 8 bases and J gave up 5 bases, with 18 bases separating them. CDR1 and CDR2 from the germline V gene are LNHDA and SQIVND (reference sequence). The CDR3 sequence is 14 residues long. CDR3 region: CASRIQEDGTEAFF. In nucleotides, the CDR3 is TGTGCCAGTCGAATACAGGAGGACGGGACTGAAGCTTTCTTT.

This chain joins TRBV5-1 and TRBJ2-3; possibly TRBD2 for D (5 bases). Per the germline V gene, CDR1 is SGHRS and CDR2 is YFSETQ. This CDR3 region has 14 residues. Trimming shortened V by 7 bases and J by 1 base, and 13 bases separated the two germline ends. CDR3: CASYLDLRTDTQYF. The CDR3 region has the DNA TGCGCCAGCTACTTGGACTTACGCACAGATACGCAGTATTTT. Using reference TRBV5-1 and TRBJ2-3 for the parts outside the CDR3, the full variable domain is KAGVTQTPRYLIKTRGQQVTLSCSPISGHRSVSWYQQTPGQGLQFLFEYFSETQRNKGNFPGRFSGRQFSNSRSEMNVSTLELGDSALYLCASYLDLRTDTQYFGPGTRLTVL.

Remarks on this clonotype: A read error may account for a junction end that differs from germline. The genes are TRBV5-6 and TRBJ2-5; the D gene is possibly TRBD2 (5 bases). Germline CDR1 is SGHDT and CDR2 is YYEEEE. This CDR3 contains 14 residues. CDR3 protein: CVSSLEVSQEAQYF. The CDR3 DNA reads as TGTGTCAGCAGCTTGGAGGTTAGCCAAGAGGCCCAGTACTTC.